Presented here are 21 T cell receptor beta chains from one specimen sequenced in a study of cytomegalovirus exposure and HLA in healthy donors. Amplification used 60 Vbeta primers and 13 Jbeta primers. TCRdb keeps only in-frame clones here, not all; method: immunoSEQ multiplex PCR. The sample lists 180,000 or so clones, more than 65% occurring once. Sequenced sample: PBMCs. The receptors were gathered from a male donor in good health and CMV-seronegative.

A remark on this clone: An end of the junction does not agree with germline; a read error may underlie this. This sequence joins TRBV7-9 and TRBJ1-1; D not certain. Per germline, CDR1 SEHNR and CDR2 FQNEAQ (reference sequence). The CDR3 runs 14 residues. CDR3 coding DNA: TGTTCCAGCAGCTTAGCGTTAGCAAGCACTGAAGCTTTCTTT. Translation: CSSSLALASTEAFF.

The CDR3 region is CASRDGTGTYEQYF. The CDR3 nucleotides read TGTGCCAGCAGGGACGGGACAGGGACCTACGAGCAGTACTTC. V gene TRBV6-1 combines with J gene TRBJ2-7; 9 bases line up with TRBD1. The CDR3 is 14 amino acids. Germline assignment: CDR1 MNHNS and CDR2 SASEGT. The ends lost 6 bases at V and 2 bases at J; junction bases unmatched: 5.

This clone was seen just once. The J gene is TRBJ2-7, the V gene TRBV2, with a weak D call TRBD2 (7 bases). The germline V gene has CDR1 SNHLY and CDR2 FYNNEI. The CDR3 consists of 19 residues. V was clipped by 7 bases and J by 0 bases, with 28 bases between them. DNA for the CDR3: TGTGCCAGCATCCAAAGGGGGGGTGGCAGGTCTTTAAGCTCCTACGAGCAGTACTTC. Translation gives CASIQRGGGRSLSSYEQYF.

The gene calls are TRBV4-3 and TRBJ1-5; the D is unclear. The CDR3 length is 14 residues. Deletions cut 0 bases from V and 4 bases from J, with 7 bases between. Germline assignment: CDR1 LGHNA and CDR2 YSLEER. The CDR3 sequence is CASSQEGSNQPQHF. DNA of the CDR3: TGCGCCAGCAGCCAAGAGGGGAGTAATCAGCCCCAGCATTTT.

This sequence joins TRBV7-2 and TRBJ1-3; D unclear. CDR1 and CDR2 (germline): SGHTA, FQGNSA. V lost 3 bases and J lost 0, with 9 bases in between. The CDR3 length is 15 residues. The CDR3 DNA reads TGTGCCAGCAGCTTGTTTGGCATCTCTGGAAACACCATATATTTT. This encodes CASSLFGISGNTIYF. Filled out from reference TRBV7-2 and TRBJ1-3, the complete variable domain reads GAGVSQSPSNKVTEKGKDVELRCDPISGHTALYWYRQSLGQGLEFLIYFQGNSAPDKSGLPSDRFSAERTGGSVSTLTIQRTQQEDSAVYLCASSLFGISGNTIYFGEGSWLTVV.

The chain couples TRBV7-3 to TRBJ2-1; 9 bases are a match to TRBD2. Germline assignment: CDR1 SGHTA and CDR2 FQGTGA. With V trimmed by 5 bases and J by 9 bases, 5 bases remained unmatched. The CDR3 consists of 13 residues. CDR3: CASSPSREGEQFF. DNA for the CDR3: TGTGCCAGCAGCCCCTCGCGGGAGGGTGAGCAGTTCTTC.

Only one count was recorded for this clone. The chain employs TRBV13 and TRBJ2-3; D might be TRBD2 (5 bases). The CDR3 has 15 residues. Looked up from germline, CDR1 is PRHDT and CDR2 is FYEKMQ (reference sequence). Between the trimmed V and J ends, which lost 5 bases and 0 bases, there was a span of 12 bases. The CDR3 sequence is CASSRGLRSTDTQYF. The CDR3 DNA follows: TGTGCCAGCAGCCGAGGACTCCGGAGCACAGATACGCAGTATTTT.

The chain links TRBV10-2 to TRBJ1-1; D is undetermined. The CDR3 extends over 11 amino acids. Germline CDR1 and CDR2: WSHSY and SAAADI. Trimming left V 2 bases short and J 8 bases short, with 6 bases between. The CDR3 DNA is TGCGCCAGCAGTGAGGGCCTGGAAGCTTTCTTT. It encodes CASSEGLEAFF.

V usage is TRBV7-7 and J usage is TRBJ2-3, with 8 bases lining up with TRBD2. Germline V gene sequence: CDR1 SSHAT, CDR2 FNYEAQ (reference sequence). This CDR3 has 15 amino acids. V trimming: 1 base; J trimming: 2 bases; junction bases outside the gene matches: 2. The CDR3 here is CASSLELADTDTQYF. The CDR3 nucleotides read TGTGCCAGCAGCTTAGAACTAGCGGACACAGATACGCAGTATTTT.

V gene TRBV5-1 combines with J gene TRBJ2-5, with 7 nucleotides matching TRBD2. The CDR3 length is 15 residues. Germline CDR1 reads SGHRS; CDR2 reads YFSETQ. V shed 0 bases and J 4 bases; nucleotides not matched to a gene: 6. The CDR3: CASSLVWGGGETQYF. CDR3 DNA sequence: TGCGCCAGCAGCTTGGTCTGGGGGGGAGGAGAGACCCAGTACTTC.

The rearrangement joins TRBV19 to TRBJ2-7; TRBD1 matches 8 bases. The CDR3 has 15 amino acids. Germline V gene data show CDR1 as LNHDA and CDR2 as SQIVND (reference sequence). After removal of 5 bases from V and 0 bases from J, the junction contained 6 bases not matched to a gene. The CDR3 DNA is TGTGCCAGTAGTTATAGGGACAGGAGCTCCTACGAGCAGTACTTC. Its translation: CASSYRDRSSYEQYF.

The CDR3 protein is CASSTSGTQKNIQYF. CDR3 bases: TGTGCCAGTAGTACATCCGGGACACAAAAAAACATTCAGTACTTC. The genes are TRBV19 and TRBJ2-4; a possible D gene is TRBD1 (6 bases). Germline V lookup: CDR1 LNHDA, CDR2 SQIVND (reference sequence). This CDR3 comprises 15 residues. V dropped 4 bases and J dropped 4 bases, with 14 bases sitting between them.

The genes are TRBV2 and TRBJ2-4, with D maybe TRBD2 (6 bases). Trimming removed 3 bases at V and 2 bases at J, with 8 bases between. Germline values: CDR1 SNHLY, CDR2 FYNNEI. This CDR3 has 14 residues. The CDR3 region has the DNA TGTGCCAGCAGTGAGGGGGGAACCAAAAACATTCAGTACTTC. Translated: CASSEGGTKNIQYF.

The chain combines TRBV6-4 with TRBJ1-6; D possibly corresponds to TRBD1 (6 bases). V lost 0 bases, J lost 10 bases, and 10 bases lay in between. Germline lookup yields CDR1 MRHNA and CDR2 SNTAGT. This CDR3 is 14 amino acids long. DNA for the CDR3: TGTGCCAGCAGTGACTCTGGGGGCGCATCACCCCTCCACTTT. This encodes CASSDSGGASPLHF.

This clone was detected a few times. The chain couples TRBV5-1 to TRBJ2-7; D is possibly TRBD2 (6 bases). Trimming pared 2 bases from V and 1 base from J, leaving 13 bases between. CDR1 and CDR2 (germline): SGHRS, YFSETQ. CDR3 length: 15 amino acids. The CDR3 spells CASSFGGTESYEQYF. The CDR3 coding sequence is TGCGCCAGCAGCTTTGGGGGGACCGAATCCTACGAGCAGTACTTC.

The chain links TRBV5-1 to TRBJ1-2, with 9 positions matching TRBD1. With V trimmed by 4 bases and J by 8 bases, 6 bases remained unmatched. The CDR3 contains 13 residues. Germline V gives CDR1 SGHRS, CDR2 YFSETQ. This CDR3 is CASSPGQGPGYTF. The CDR3 DNA reads TGCGCCAGCAGCCCGGGACAGGGCCCCGGCTACACCTTC.

The chain has TRBV9 and TRBJ1-5; weak D call: TRBD1 (5 bases). The CDR3 is 15 residues long. Trimming removed 0 bases at V and 0 bases at J, with 7 bases between. CDR1 is SGDLS, CDR2 YYNGEE, per germline. The CDR3 loop is CASSVVTASNQPQHF. CDR3 DNA: TGTGCCAGCAGCGTAGTGACAGCTAGCAATCAGCCCCAGCATTTT.

Note on this clone: Mismatch with germline at one junction end may stem from a read error. V gene TRBV30 combines with J gene TRBJ1-1, with D perhaps TRBD1 (6 bases). CDR1 GTSNPN and CDR2 SVGIG come from the germline V gene (reference sequence). The CDR3 covers 15 residues. CDR3 residues: CAGRRGTNWNTEAFF. The DNA for the CDR3 is TGTGCCGGGAGAAGGGGGACAAATTGGAACACTGAAGCTTTCTTT.

The V and J genes are TRBV7-2 and TRBJ2-7; 7 bases line up with TRBD2. The trim removed 2 bases at V and 1 base at J, leaving 11 bases unmatched. Germline V gene data show CDR1 as SGHTA and CDR2 as FQGNSA. This CDR3 contains 17 residues. CDR3 in DNA: TGTGCCAGCAGCTTAAAGGTCTCTAGCGGAAAATCCTACGAGCAGTACTTC. Its protein is CASSLKVSSGKSYEQYF.

The chain is built from TRBV6-5 and TRBJ2-1; TRBD2 agrees at 7 bases. The CDR3 is made up of 12 amino acids. Germline V gives CDR1 MNHEY, CDR2 SVGAGI. The V and J ends lost 7 bases and 9 bases, in that order; junction bases with no gene match: 6. The CDR3 sequence: CASKTLASEQFF. CDR3 DNA sequence: TGTGCCAGCAAAACACTAGCGAGTGAGCAGTTCTTC.

V usage is TRBV10-3 and J usage is TRBJ1-1; TRBD1 aligns across 7 bases. This CDR3 comprises 17 residues. V lost 3 bases to trimming and J lost 6 bases; unmatched junction nucleotides: 16. CDR1 is ENHRY, CDR2 SYGVKD, per germline. CDR3 nucleotides: TGTGCCATCAGTGACCGGGACAGACCGTTTAGGGTAGCTGAAGCTTTCTTT. Its protein product is CAISDRDRPFRVAEAFF.